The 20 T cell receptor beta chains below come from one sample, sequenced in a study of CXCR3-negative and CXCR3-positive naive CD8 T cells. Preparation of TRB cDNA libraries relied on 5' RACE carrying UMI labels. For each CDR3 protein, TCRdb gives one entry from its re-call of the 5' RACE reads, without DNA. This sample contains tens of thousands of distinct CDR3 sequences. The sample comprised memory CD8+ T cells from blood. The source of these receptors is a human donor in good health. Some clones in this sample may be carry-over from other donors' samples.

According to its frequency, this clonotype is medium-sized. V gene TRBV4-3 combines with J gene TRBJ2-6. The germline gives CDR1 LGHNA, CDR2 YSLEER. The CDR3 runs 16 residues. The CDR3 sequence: CASSQEIGSGANVLTF.

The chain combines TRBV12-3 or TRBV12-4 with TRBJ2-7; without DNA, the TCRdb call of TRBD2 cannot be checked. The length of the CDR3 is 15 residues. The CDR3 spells CASRPSPGATYEQYF.

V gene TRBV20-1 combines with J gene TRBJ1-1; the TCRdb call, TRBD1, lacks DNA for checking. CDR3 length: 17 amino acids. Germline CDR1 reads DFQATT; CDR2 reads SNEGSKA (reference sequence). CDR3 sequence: CSAREPTDTGEGTEAFF.

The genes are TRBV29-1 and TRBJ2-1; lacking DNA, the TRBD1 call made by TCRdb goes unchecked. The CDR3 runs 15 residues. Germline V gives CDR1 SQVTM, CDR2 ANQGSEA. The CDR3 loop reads CSVEAAQASVNEQFF.

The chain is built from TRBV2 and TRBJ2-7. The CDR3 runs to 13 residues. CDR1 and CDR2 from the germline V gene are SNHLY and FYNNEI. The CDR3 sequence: CATTIGFNYEQYF.

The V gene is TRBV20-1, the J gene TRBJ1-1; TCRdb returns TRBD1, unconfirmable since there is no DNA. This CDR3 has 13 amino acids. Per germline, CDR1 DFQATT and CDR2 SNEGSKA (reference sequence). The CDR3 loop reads CSASYRGETEAFF.

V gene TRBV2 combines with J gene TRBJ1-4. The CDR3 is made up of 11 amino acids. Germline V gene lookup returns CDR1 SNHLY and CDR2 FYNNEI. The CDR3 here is CASRGDEKLFF.

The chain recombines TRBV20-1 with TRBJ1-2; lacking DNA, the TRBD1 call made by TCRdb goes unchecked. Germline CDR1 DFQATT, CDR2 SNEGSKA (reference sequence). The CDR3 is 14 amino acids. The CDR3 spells CSASLGQRLYGYTF.

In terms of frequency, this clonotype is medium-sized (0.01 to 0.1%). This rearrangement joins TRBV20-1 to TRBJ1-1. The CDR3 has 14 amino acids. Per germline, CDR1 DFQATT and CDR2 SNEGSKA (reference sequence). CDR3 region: CSAREGGRNTEAFF.

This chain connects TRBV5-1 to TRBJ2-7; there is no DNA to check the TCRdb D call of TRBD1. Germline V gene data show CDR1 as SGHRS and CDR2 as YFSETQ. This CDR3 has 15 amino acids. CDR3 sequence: CASSPGGRSTYEQYF.

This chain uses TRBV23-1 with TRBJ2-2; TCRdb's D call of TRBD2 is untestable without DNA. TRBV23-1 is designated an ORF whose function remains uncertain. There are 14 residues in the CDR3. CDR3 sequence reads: CASSRLREAGELFF.

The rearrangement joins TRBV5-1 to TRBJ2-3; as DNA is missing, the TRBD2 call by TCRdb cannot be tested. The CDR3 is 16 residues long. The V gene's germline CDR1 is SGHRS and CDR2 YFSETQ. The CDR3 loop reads CASRGGGAESPDTQYF.

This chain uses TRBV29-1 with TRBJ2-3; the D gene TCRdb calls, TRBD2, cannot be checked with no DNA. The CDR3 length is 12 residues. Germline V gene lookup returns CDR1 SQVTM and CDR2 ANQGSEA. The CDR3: CSVGGSTDTQYF.

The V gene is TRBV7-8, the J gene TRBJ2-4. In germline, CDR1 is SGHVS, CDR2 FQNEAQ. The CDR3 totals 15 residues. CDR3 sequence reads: CASSLGHRAKNIQYF.

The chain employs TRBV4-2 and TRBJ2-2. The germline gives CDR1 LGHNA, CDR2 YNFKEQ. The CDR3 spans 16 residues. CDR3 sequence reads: CASSQESDGNTGELFF.

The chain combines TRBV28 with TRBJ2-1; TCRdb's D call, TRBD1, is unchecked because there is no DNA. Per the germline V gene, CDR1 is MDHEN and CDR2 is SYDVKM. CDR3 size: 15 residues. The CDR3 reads CASSPGVLSYNEQFF.

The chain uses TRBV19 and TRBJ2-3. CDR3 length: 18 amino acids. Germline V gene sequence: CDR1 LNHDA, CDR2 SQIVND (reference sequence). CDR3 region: CASSIDRGEGRSTDTQYF. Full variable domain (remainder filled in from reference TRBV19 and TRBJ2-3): DGGITQSPKYLFRKEGQNVTLSCEQNLNHDAMYWYRQDPGQGLRLIYYSQIVNDFQKGDIAEGYSVSREKKESFPLTVTSAQKNPTAFYLCASSIDRGEGRSTDTQYFGPGTRLTVL.

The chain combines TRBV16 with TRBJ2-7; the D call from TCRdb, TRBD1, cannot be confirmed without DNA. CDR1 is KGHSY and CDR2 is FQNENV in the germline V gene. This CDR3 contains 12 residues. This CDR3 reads CASSPEGDEQYF.

The CDR3 is CASSLIERGGGEQYF. The genes are TRBV7-2 and TRBJ2-7; there is no DNA to check the TCRdb D call of TRBD2. This CDR3 region has 15 residues. Per the germline V gene, CDR1 is SGHTA and CDR2 is FQGNSA.

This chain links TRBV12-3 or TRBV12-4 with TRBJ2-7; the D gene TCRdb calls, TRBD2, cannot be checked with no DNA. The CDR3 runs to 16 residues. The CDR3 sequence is CASSSGLYISSYEQYF.